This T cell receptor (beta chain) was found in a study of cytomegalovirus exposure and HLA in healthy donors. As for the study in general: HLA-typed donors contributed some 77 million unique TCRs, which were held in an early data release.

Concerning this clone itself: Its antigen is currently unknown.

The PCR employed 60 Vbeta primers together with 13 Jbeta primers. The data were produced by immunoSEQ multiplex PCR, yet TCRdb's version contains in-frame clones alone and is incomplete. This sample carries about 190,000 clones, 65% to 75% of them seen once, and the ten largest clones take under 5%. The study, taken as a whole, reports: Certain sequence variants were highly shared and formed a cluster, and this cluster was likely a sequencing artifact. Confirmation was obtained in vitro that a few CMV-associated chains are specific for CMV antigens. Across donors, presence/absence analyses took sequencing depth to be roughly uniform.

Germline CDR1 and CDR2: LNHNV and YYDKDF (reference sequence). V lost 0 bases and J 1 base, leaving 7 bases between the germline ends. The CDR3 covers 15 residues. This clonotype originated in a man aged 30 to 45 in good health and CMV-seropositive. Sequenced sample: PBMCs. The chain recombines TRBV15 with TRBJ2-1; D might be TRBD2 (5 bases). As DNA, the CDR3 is TGTGCCACCAGCAGAGACCGGGAATCCTACAATGAGCAGTTCTTC. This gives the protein CATSRDRESYNEQFF.